This is a list of T cell receptor beta chains from one sample in a study of T cell responses to AZD1222 COVID-19 vaccine. The assay was immunoSEQ multiplex PCR, and TCRdb's table has in-frame clones only and misses some. This table has over 130,000 clones, approximately 89% appearing once. The starting material was peripheral blood, obtained on day 0 of AZD1222 vaccination. The receptors here all came from an adult in good health. Each CDR3 is given without its conserved first and last residue.

J gene | V gene | CDR3 protein
TRBJ1-5 | TRBV12-5 | ASGPSRGPLGQPQH
TRBJ2-5 | TRBV27 | ASSRDRVRRAETQY
TRBJ2-7 | TRBV19 | ASSSTGGRGGEQY
TRBJ1-4 | TRBV7-2 | ASSLNRATNEKLF
TRBJ2-2 | TRBV5-6 | ASSLFNFGWGGTGELF
TRBJ2-1 | TRBV20-1 | SATGQYEQF
TRBJ1-4 | TRBV5-6 | ASSVATNEKLF
TRBJ1-4 | TRBV7-6 | ASSLAVIATNEKLF
TRBJ1-2 | TRBV5-6 | ASSLGAGGTNYGYT
TRBJ2-2 | TRBV6-4 | ASSGSGTGELF
TRBJ2-5 | TRBV5-4 | ASSLYRDGQETQY
TRBJ1-2 | TRBV5-1 | ASSFDPGSNYGYT
TRBJ2-1 | TRBV12-3/TRBV12-4 | ASSGQDNEQF
TRBJ2-5 | TRBV2 | ASSQDRAGETQY
TRBJ2-3 | TRBV5-1 | ASSLRDVVTDTQY
TRBJ1-5 | TRBV6-5 | ASSPDSDQPQH
TRBJ1-2 | TRBV7-9 | ASSPTGVRADGYT
TRBJ2-5 | TRBV19 | ASSIKREGLRETQY
TRBJ2-3 | TRBV19 | ATRGTSGSRADTQY
TRBJ1-1 | TRBV11-2 | ASSFKRSNEAF
TRBJ2-1 | TRBV2 | ASKGLGTRGSYNEQF
TRBJ2-5 | TRBV12-5 | ASGLYPRASGGRGAQY
TRBJ2-5 | TRBV28 | ASSWAPRWGSETQY
TRBJ2-7 | TRBV6-5 | ASTTSGSTSGEQY
TRBJ2-5 | TRBV20-1 | SARAGETQY
TRBJ2-3 | TRBV12-5 | ASGLVLRDVTDTQY
TRBJ1-4 | TRBV30 | AWSVTANEKLF
TRBJ2-3 | TRBV11-3 | ASSLGGGLADTQY
TRBJ1-2 | TRBV15 | ATSRNPPNYGYT
TRBJ2-7 | TRBV5-1 | ASSFEDIFRGYEQY
TRBJ1-3 | TRBV5-4 | ASSPTGASGNTIY
TRBJ2-1 | TRBV2 | ASSVAGGPNEQF
TRBJ1-5 | TRBV27 | ASSLDSDQPQH
TRBJ2-1 | TRBV11-2 | ASSHGLHNEQF
TRBJ1-6 | TRBV2 | ASSKNRNRNSSLSPLH
TRBJ2-5 | TRBV7-9 | ASSFPGQGQETQY
TRBJ2-3 | TRBV7-2 | ASSLRLAGARAQY
TRBJ2-1 | TRBV7-9 | ASSLGPQDEQF
TRBJ1-1 | TRBV6-5 | ASKRNRGTYTEAF
TRBJ2-1 | TRBV28 | ASRGDRHPYNEQF
TRBJ2-4 | TRBV19 | ASSIGRGGTKNIQY
TRBJ2-3 | TRBV18 | ASSPPGQFEARAQY
TRBJ1-5 | TRBV19 | ASSIDSGVQPQH
TRBJ1-2 | TRBV5-1 | ASSYRGQNYGYT
TRBJ2-7 | TRBV27 | ASSFSEYRSYEQY
TRBJ2-7 | TRBV6-5 | ASTGDLSYEQY
TRBJ1-2 | TRBV5-1 | ASSSQTGESLDGYT